This is a list of T cell receptor beta chains from one sample in a study of a mutant IDH1 vaccine in newly diagnosed glioma. Antigens of these TCRs are unknown. Clones were read by immunoSEQ multiplex PCR, and TCRdb kept only the in-frame ones, dropping some. The table records about 40,000 clones, just over 90% of them present only once. This sample comprised PBMCs, obtained from a glioma patient whose treatment included an IDH1 peptide vaccine. Every receptor here comes from a man aged 50-59 years with glioma. The CDR3 runs from the conserved cysteine through the conserved F or W. A D gene is named only where the DNA matches it firmly. Expanded clones are given a class, and other clones once, few, many or no size at all.

J: TRBJ1-5
size: NA
D: NA
V: TRBV11-1
DNA: TGTGCCAGCAGCTTGTCCCCAGGAATGCCCCAGCATTTT
CDR3: CASSLSPGMPQHF

J: TRBJ2-7
size: NA
D: NA
V: TRBV7-3
DNA: TGTGCCAGCAGCTTAGGCCTAGCTAACGAGCAGTACTTC
CDR3: CASSLGLANEQYF

J: TRBJ1-1
size: NA
D: NA
V: TRBV14
DNA: TGTGCCAGCAGCCAGACTCAGGGGAACACTGAAGCTTTCTTT
CDR3: CASSQTQGNTEAFF

J: TRBJ2-7
size: NA
D: NA
V: TRBV18
DNA: TGTGCCAGCTCACCAGCAGGGAACTCCTACGAGCAGTACTTC
CDR3: CASSPAGNSYEQYF

J: TRBJ2-3
size: NA
D: TRBD2
V: TRBV6-5
DNA: TGTGCCAGCAGTTACGCGGGGGGCGCGATAGGAGATACGCAGTATTTT
CDR3: CASSYAGGAIGDTQYF

J: TRBJ2-2
size: NA
D: NA
V: TRBV28
DNA: TGTGCCAGCAGTTTACTTCACGGGGAGCTGTTTTTT
CDR3: CASSLLHGELFF

J: TRBJ2-7
size: few
D: NA
V: TRBV7-9
DNA: TGTGCCAGCAGCCCCCGAGACAGTTCTGGCGGGGCCTACGAGCAGTACTTC
CDR3: CASSPRDSSGGAYEQYF

J: TRBJ2-7
size: NA
D: NA
V: TRBV7-9
DNA: TGTGCCAGCAGCCCCGCAGGGGTCTACGAGCAGTACTTC
CDR3: CASSPAGVYEQYF

J: TRBJ1-1
size: NA
D: NA
V: TRBV28
DNA: TGTGCCAGCAGTTTAAGCAGGGACACTGAAGCTTTCTTT
CDR3: CASSLSRDTEAFF

J: TRBJ2-5
size: NA
D: TRBD2
V: TRBV7-9
DNA: TGTGCCAGCAGCTTAGCGGGGACTAGAGTGACCCAGTACTTC
CDR3: CASSLAGTRVTQYF

J: TRBJ1-3
size: NA
D: TRBD1
V: TRBV5-8
DNA: TGTGCCAGCAGCGGGGGACAGGGGCCATTT
CDR3: CASSGGQGPF

J: TRBJ1-4
size: NA
D: NA
V: TRBV10-3
DNA: TGTGCCATCAGTGAGTCGGGTGGGAATGAAAAACTGTTTTTT
CDR3: CAISESGGNEKLFF

J: TRBJ2-6
size: NA
D: TRBD1
V: TRBV30
DNA: TGTGCCTGGAGTCTGACAGGGAGCTCTGGGGCCAACGTCCTGACTTTC
CDR3: CAWSLTGSSGANVLTF

J: TRBJ2-7
size: NA
D: NA
V: TRBV2
DNA: TGTGCCAGCAGCGACAGCTCCTACGAGCAGTACTTC
CDR3: CASSDSSYEQYF

J: TRBJ2-5
size: NA
D: NA
V: TRBV6-6
DNA: TGTGCCAGCAGTCAACAAGAGACCCAGTACTTC
CDR3: CASSQQETQYF

J: TRBJ1-5
size: NA
D: NA
V: TRBV6-1
DNA: TGTGCCAGCAGTGAACTAACAGTCAATCAGCCCCAGCATTTT
CDR3: CASSELTVNQPQHF

J: TRBJ2-7
size: once
D: TRBD2
V: TRBV4-1
DNA: TGCGCCAGCAGCCCTTCCGGGGGGGGATCCGAGCAGTACTTC
CDR3: CASSPSGGGSEQYF

J: TRBJ2-5
size: once
D: NA
V: TRBV5-6
DNA: TGTGCCAGCAGCCCCGCTAGGGCCGGGTTCGTGGAGACCCAGTACTTC
CDR3: CASSPARAGFVETQYF

J: TRBJ2-1
size: NA
D: TRBD2
V: TRBV19
DNA: TGTGCCAGTAGTACTAGCGGATACTACAATGAGCAGTTCTTC
CDR3: CASSTSGYYNEQFF

J: TRBJ1-4
size: NA
D: TRBD1
V: TRBV5-6
DNA: TGTGCCAGCAGGAAAACAGGGGTAGGAGAAAAACTGTTTTTT
CDR3: CASRKTGVGEKLFF

J: TRBJ1-2
size: NA
D: NA
V: TRBV13
DNA: TGTGCCAGCAGCTTCCGGGGGGCTGCCGTGCTATATGGCTACACCTTC
CDR3: CASSFRGAAVLYGYTF

J: TRBJ2-1
size: NA
D: TRBD2
V: TRBV11-2
DNA: TGTGCCAGCGGGTCGGGCGGGAGGTCCTACAATGAGCAGTTCTTC
CDR3: CASGSGGRSYNEQFF

J: TRBJ1-2
size: NA
D: TRBD1
V: TRBV5-8
DNA: TGTGCCAGCAGCAAAGACAGGGCCGGCTACACCTTC
CDR3: CASSKDRAGYTF

J: TRBJ1-1
size: few
D: NA
V: TRBV5-6
DNA: TGTGCCAGCAGCTTGCGGCGGGGTTATACTGAAGCTTTCTTT
CDR3: CASSLRRGYTEAFF

J: TRBJ2-7
size: NA
D: NA
V: TRBV7-2
DNA: TGTGCCAGCAGCTTAGGCAGGGGACCCTACGAGCAGTACTTC
CDR3: CASSLGRGPYEQYF